This T cell receptor beta chain comes out of a study of blood T cell repertoires in COVID-19. Assay: immunoSEQ multiplex PCR; the TCRdb copy retains only in-frame clones and omits some. The repertoire holds 200,000 to 300,000 clones, with 80% to 90% as singletons. The CDR3 extends over 16 amino acids. Sequencing input: peripheral blood. This TCR was recovered from a woman in her 70s with acute or convalescent COVID-19. The gene calls are TRBV21-1 and TRBJ1-6; TRBD1, the D gene given by the table, was not confirmed from the DNA. TRBV21-1 is an annotated pseudogene. CDR3 nucleotide sequence: TGTGCCAGCAGCTGGGTTTTGAGACAGGGCCAATCACCCCTCCACTTT. This codes for CASSWVLRQGQSPLHF.